Listed below are T cell receptor beta chains from one sample, sequenced in a study of blood T cell repertoires in COVID-19. Profiling relied on immunoSEQ multiplex PCR, and the TCRdb table lists in-frame clones only, not all of them. The table includes some 400,000 clones, 87% detected once. The source material was peripheral blood. The receptor source for this set is a woman under 40 with COVID-19, enrolled during active disease. Both conserved end residues are part of each CDR3. A D gene is named only where the DNA matches it firmly. Size is stated for part of the rows, as once, few or many counts, or as a class when the clone is expanded.

d_gene,v_gene,j_gene,abundance,len,CDR3nt,CDR3aa
NA,TRBV12-2,TRBJ1-2,NA,14,TGTGCAAGTCGCAGTACCATGGGCTTATATGGCTACACCTTC,CASRSTMGLYGYTF
TRBD2,TRBV7-2,TRBJ2-3,NA,15,TGTGCCAGCAGCCACGGACTAGCGGGCAGAGATACGCAGTATTTT,CASSHGLAGRDTQYF
TRBD2,TRBV30,TRBJ2-7,once,18,TGTGCCTGGAGTGTACGCGTGGGACTAGCGGGAGAGAAATACGAGCAGTACTTC,CAWSVRVGLAGEKYEQYF
TRBD2,TRBV3-1/TRBV3-2,TRBJ2-5,NA,18,TGTGCCAGCAGCCAAGATAGGCCGCGGGAGCGGAGGATAGAGACCCAGTACTTC,CASSQDRPRERRIETQYF
TRBD2,TRBV7-9,TRBJ2-1,NA,16,TGTGCCAGCAGAGGAGCGGGACTAGCGGATTACAATGAGCAGTTCTTC,CASRGAGLADYNEQFF
TRBD2,TRBV6-5,TRBJ2-7,NA,14,TGTGCCAGCAGGAAGACTAGCGGGAGAAGCGAGCAGTACTTC,CASRKTSGRSEQYF
NA,TRBV30,TRBJ2-2,once,12,TGTGCCTTGTCTCCGAACACCGGGGAGCTGTTTTTT,CALSPNTGELFF
NA,TRBV30,TRBJ1-3,NA,10,TGTGCCTGGCGTAGAAACACCATATATTTT,CAWRRNTIYF
TRBD1,TRBV7-6,TRBJ2-7,NA,15,TGTGCCAGCAGCCCAAGCCGACAGGGCGCCTACGAGCAGTACTTC,CASSPSRQGAYEQYF
TRBD1,TRBV7-2,TRBJ2-5,few,14,TGTGCCAGCAGCTTAGGGACAGGGAGGGAGACCCAGTACTTC,CASSLGTGRETQYF
NA,TRBV7-9,TRBJ1-2,NA,15,TGTGCCAGCAGCCCAGATTGGGCAGGAGAGGGCGGCTACACCTTC,CASSPDWAGEGGYTF
NA,TRBV27,TRBJ2-2,NA,11,TGTGCCAGCCAACTTGGCGGGGAGCTGTTTTTT,CASQLGGELFF
NA,TRBV29-1,TRBJ1-1,NA,15,TGCAGCGTTCGACCCAGCGGGGGGTGGGTCACTGAAGCTTTCTTT,CSVRPSGGWVTEAFF
NA,TRBV6-2/TRBV6-3,TRBJ2-2,NA,14,TGTGCCAGCAGCATGACTAGGAGCACCGGGGAGCTGTTTTTT,CASSMTRSTGELFF
NA,TRBV2,TRBJ1-2,NA,15,TGTGCCAGCAGTCCTTCAGGGCGCACTAACTATGGCTACACCTTC,CASSPSGRTNYGYTF
NA,TRBV5-1,TRBJ1-1,few,14,TGCGCCAGCAGCTTGGGGACAGCGAACACTGAAGCTTTCTTT,CASSLGTANTEAFF
NA,TRBV9,TRBJ2-1,NA,14,TGTGCCAGCAGCCCCTTGATTGACTGGAATGAGCAGTTCTTC,CASSPLIDWNEQFF
TRBD1,TRBV13,TRBJ1-1,few,16,TGTGCCAGCAGCCCACCGGGACAGGGGGCGGACACTGAAGCTTTCTTT,CASSPPGQGADTEAFF
NA,TRBV7-9,TRBJ2-2,NA,14,TGTGCCAGCAGCCGGACAGAGAACACCGGGGAGCTGTTTTTT,CASSRTENTGELFF
TRBD2,TRBV11-3,TRBJ2-3,NA,17,TGTGCCAGCAGCTTAGACGCTAGCGGGAGGGCCGCGGATACGCAGTATTTT,CASSLDASGRAADTQYF
TRBD2,TRBV29-1,TRBJ2-7,NA,15,TGCAGCGTTGCGGGTTCTGTAGCGGGAGAGTACGAGCAGTACTTC,CSVAGSVAGEYEQYF
NA,TRBV28,TRBJ1-5,NA,14,TGTGCCAGCAGTTTTGGGGGGTCGGCTCAGCCCCAGCATTTT,CASSFGGSAQPQHF
NA,TRBV11-3,TRBJ1-2,NA,12,TGTGCCAGCAGCCCCGGGGGGACGAGCTACACCTTC,CASSPGGTSYTF
NA,TRBV24-1,TRBJ1-1,NA,13,TGTGCCACCAGTGACCCGCCCGGGGGTGAAGCTTTCTTT,CATSDPPGGEAFF
NA,TRBV25-1,TRBJ1-3,NA,14,TGTGCCAGCAGTGCGGCAGGCTCTGGAAACACCATATATTTT,CASSAAGSGNTIYF
NA,TRBV7-3,TRBJ2-5,NA,14,TGTGCCAGCAGCCAAACTGGCGGATCCCGAACCCAGTACTTC,CASSQTGGSRTQYF